This passage covers 12 T cell receptor beta chains from one sample sequenced in a study of blood T cell repertoires in COVID-19. Sequencing used immunoSEQ multiplex PCR; TCRdb keeps in-frame clones, though not all of them. The sample lists about 200,000 clones; about 83% were seen once. The sequencing input was PBMCs or T cells enriched from blood (not recorded which). Receptor source: a man aged 40-49 years with acute COVID-19.

The chain links TRBV2 to TRBJ2-7; TRBD2 aligns across 7 bases. With V trimmed by 7 bases and J by 2 bases, 11 bases remained unmatched. The CDR3 extends over 15 amino acids. Germline loops: CDR1 SNHLY, CDR2 FYNNEI. CDR3 loop: CASTVTGGTTYEQYF. The CDR3 DNA follows: TGTGCCAGCACGGTCACTGGGGGGACTACCTACGAGCAGTACTTC.

The chain is built from TRBV25-1 and TRBJ2-3; 8 positions agree with TRBD1. The CDR3 spans 16 residues. Trimming removed 2 bases from V and 0 bases from J; junction bases left unmatched: 4. CDR1 is MGHDK and CDR2 is SYGVNS in the germline V gene. The CDR3 nucleotides read TGTGCCAGCAGTGAAAACAGGGGGACAAGCACAGATACGCAGTATTTT. As protein: CASSENRGTSTDTQYF.

This clone was counted only a few times. The J gene is TRBJ2-7, the V gene TRBV10-3; D is uncertain. CDR1 ENHRY and CDR2 SYGVKD come from the germline V gene. The CDR3 is 12 residues long. The ends were cut back, 7 bases at V and 0 bases at J, with 7 bases in the middle. The CDR3 loop reads CAINRNSYEQYF. CDR3 nucleotides: TGTGCCATCAACAGAAACTCCTACGAGCAGTACTTC.

This clone was picked up one time. The CDR3 region is CASSLATGPGANVLTF. The DNA for the CDR3 is TGCGCCAGCAGCTTGGCGACAGGTCCAGGGGCCAACGTCCTGACTTTC. The chain uses TRBV5-1 and TRBJ2-6; D might be TRBD1 (6 bases). V lost 0 bases and J lost 4, with 11 bases in between. There are 16 residues in the CDR3. Germline loops: CDR1 SGHRS, CDR2 YFSETQ. Full variable domain (missing parts from reference TRBV5-1 and TRBJ2-6): KAGVTQTPRYLIKTRGQQVTLSCSPISGHRSVSWYQQTPGQGLQFLFEYFSETQRNKGNFPGRFSGRQFSNSRSEMNVSTLELGDSALYLCASSLATGPGANVLTFGAGSRLTVL.

This clone showed up just once. This sequence joins TRBV19 and TRBJ1-5, with 7 bases identical to TRBD1. Trimming cost V 9 bases and J 9 bases; bases outside gene matches: 8. Germline values: CDR1 LNHDA, CDR2 SQIVND (reference sequence). The CDR3 sequence is 12 residues long. The CDR3 DNA reads TGTGCCAGCCGACTACAGGGGCGGCCCCAGCATTTT. Translating gives CASRLQGRPQHF.

V and J are TRBV10-3 and TRBJ2-2; 9 bases agree with TRBD2. Trimming at V came to 4 bases and at J to 5 bases, leaving 11 bases not matched to a gene. Germline CDR1 ENHRY, CDR2 SYGVKD. This CDR3 has 17 residues. CDR3 in DNA: TGTGCCATCAGTGGGATTCATAGCGGGAGCGAAACCGGGGAGCTGTTTTTT. It codes for CAISGIHSGSETGELFF.

The chain combines TRBV7-9 with TRBJ1-3; D gene uncertain. V gave up 11 bases and J gave up 3 bases, with 17 bases separating them. Germline values: CDR1 SEHNR, CDR2 FQNEAQ (reference sequence). This CDR3 comprises 14 residues. CDR3 residues: CACHLGGSGNTIYF. The CDR3 nucleotides are TGTGCCTGCCATCTTGGAGGTAGTGGAAACACCATATATTTT.

The V call is TRBV3-1 (or the pseudogene TRBV3-2), the J call TRBJ2-2, with a weak D call TRBD2 (5 bases). CDR1 is LGHDT, CDR2 YNNKEL, per germline (reference sequence). V was clipped by 1 base and J by 7 bases, with 7 bases between them. The CDR3 length is 13 residues. CDR3 bases: TGTGCCAGCAGCCAAGCCACTAGCGGGGAGCTGTTTTTT. Translated: CASSQATSGELFF.

Only a few counts were recorded for this clone. The CDR3 DNA is TGTGCCAGCAGCGTAGACCTAGCCGATGAGCAGTTCTTC. This encodes CASSVDLADEQFF. This rearrangement joins TRBV9 to TRBJ2-1, with D possibly TRBD2 on 5 matching bases. Germline assignment: CDR1 SGDLS and CDR2 YYNGEE. V was shortened by 0 bases and J by 8 bases, with 9 bases between the two germline ends. The CDR3 totals 13 residues.

This clone turned up a few times. CDR3 DNA sequence: TGTGCCACAGGACTAGCGGGTGTCACAGATACGCAGTATTTT. This gives the protein CATGLAGVTDTQYF. The rearrangement joins TRBV2 to TRBJ2-3; TRBD2 aligns across 11 bases. This CDR3 is built from 14 residues. Germline-derived CDR1 and CDR2 are SNHLY and FYNNEI. The trim removed 10 bases at V and 2 bases at J, leaving 5 bases unmatched. The full variable domain, with the rest looked up from reference TRBV2 and TRBJ2-3, is EPEVTQTPSHQVTQMGQEVILRCVPISNHLYFYWYRQILGQKVEFLVSFYNNEISEKSEIFDDQFSVERPDGSNFTLKIRSTKLEDSAMYFCATGLAGVTDTQYFGPGTRLTVL.

The sample holds a few counts of this clone. This chain uses TRBV28 with TRBJ1-2; tentative D call: TRBD1 (5 bases). The V end was cut by 6 bases, the J end by 8 bases, with 16 bases between. This CDR3 spans 13 amino acids. Germline V gene data show CDR1 as MDHEN and CDR2 as SYDVKM. CDR3 in amino acids: CASSTGGIQGYTF. The CDR3 DNA is TGTGCCAGCAGCACGGGGGGGATCCAGGGCTACACCTTC.

The CDR3 sequence: CASRRTPPENQPQHF. In nucleotides, the CDR3 is TGTGCCAGTAGACGGACTCCGCCGGAAAATCAGCCCCAGCATTTT. This chain joins TRBV19 and TRBJ1-5; D is uncertain. Germline V gene sequence: CDR1 LNHDA, CDR2 SQIVND (reference sequence). Trimming took off 6 bases at V and 4 bases at J, with 16 bases between the two ends. CDR3 length: 15 amino acids.